Below, one T cell receptor beta chain is given with its context. This entry belongs to a study of CD8+ T cells in alopecia areata. Treatment denoted: oral pan-JAK inhibitor, 5-10 mg twice daily. cDNA reverse transcribed from extracted RNA served as the sequencing template. Assay: immunoSEQ multiplex PCR; the TCRdb copy retains only in-frame clones and omits some. The data contain 190,000 or so clones, roughly 53% of them singletons. Germline CDR1 is SEHNR and CDR2 is FQNEAQ (reference sequence). The CDR3 is 15 amino acids. J was trimmed by 4 bases and V by 1 base; bases with no gene match: 1. The rearrangement links TRBV7-9 to TRBJ2-7; TRBD2 aligns across 13 bases. The sequencing here drew on CD8+ T cells sorted from blood, taken at week 24, from a patient treated with tofacitinib. The clonotype comes from a human donor with alopecia areata. CDR3 DNA sequence: TGTGCCAGCAGCTTAGGGACTAGCGGGGGTTACGAGCAGTACTTC. Translation: CASSLGTSGGYEQYF.